This is a list of T cell receptor beta chains from one sample in a study of T cells of healthy individuals. TCRdb reprocessed the 5' RACE reads via MiXCR and lists one record per CDR3 protein. The sample has around 100,000 distinct CDR3 sequences; approximately 15% are singletons. The receptors come from a human donor in good health. Each CDR3 is given with its conserved first and last residue. The order of the fields is J gene, D gene, CDR3 length, V gene, CDR3 protein. A D gene is named only where the DNA matches it firmly.

TRBJ1-1	NA	13	TRBV10-3	CAISESADTEAFF
TRBJ1-4	TRBD1	15	TRBV12-3/TRBV12-4	CASSFRGTANEKLFF
TRBJ2-7	NA	14	TRBV6-2/TRBV6-3	CASSLPKSSYEQYF
TRBJ2-1	TRBD1	15	TRBV10-3	CAISRAGTGYNEQFF
TRBJ1-6	NA	13	TRBV4-1	CASSQVGARPLHF
TRBJ2-1	NA	13	TRBV7-8	CASSLRQIGEQFF
TRBJ2-5	NA	13	TRBV3-1	CASSPLDRETQYF
TRBJ2-2	TRBD1	18	TRBV15	CATSRPSGTGENTGELFF
TRBJ2-5	TRBD2	19	TRBV27	CASSPIFPRGAGEGETQYF
TRBJ2-6	NA	15	TRBV20-1	CSAREGGSGANVLTF
TRBJ1-1	NA	15	TRBV4-3	CASSHPGRSGTEAFF
TRBJ2-7	NA	12	TRBV12-3/TRBV12-4	CASRELVYEQYF
TRBJ1-4	NA	15	TRBV28	CASSPTGTWGEKLFF
TRBJ2-2	TRBD2	16	TRBV4-3	CASSQIAGGLIGELFF
TRBJ1-4	NA	15	TRBV12-3/TRBV12-4	CASSLRGGTNEKLFF
TRBJ2-3	NA	15	TRBV4-2	CASSQAVGARDTQYF
TRBJ1-4	NA	17	TRBV7-2	CASSLDPAGAANEKLFF
TRBJ2-7	NA	13	TRBV14	CASSQRRSYEQYF
TRBJ2-5	NA	15	TRBV28	CASSLHPRDQETQYF
TRBJ2-3	NA	15	TRBV29-1	CSVEGGGRGTDTQYF
TRBJ1-4	NA	15	TRBV4-3	CASSQARGTNEKLFF
TRBJ2-1	NA	14	TRBV20-1	CSARRAGYYNEQFF
TRBJ2-3	TRBD2	15	TRBV6-5	CASSRGLASTDTQYF
TRBJ1-5	NA	14	TRBV7-2	CASSFFGSNQPQHF
TRBJ1-4	NA	14	TRBV20-1	CSAEQGLTNEKLFF
TRBJ2-7	NA	15	TRBV5-1	CASSFRELSSYEQYF
TRBJ1-5	NA	15	TRBV12-3/TRBV12-4	CASSPTKGSNQPQHF
TRBJ2-1	NA	14	TRBV5-1	CASSFFDREAEQFF
TRBJ1-2	NA	17	TRBV6-2/TRBV6-3	CASSKRPQGASNYGYTF
TRBJ2-3	TRBD1	11	TRBV6-1	CASSDWTGQYF
TRBJ2-4	TRBD2	18	TRBV7-8	CASSFRRLMTSDKNIQYF
TRBJ2-5	NA	15	TRBV9	CASSAEGSTQGTQYF
TRBJ1-1	NA	12	TRBV2	CASSRLESEAFF
TRBJ1-1	TRBD1	14	TRBV6-1	CASRVGQINTEAFF
TRBJ2-7	NA	14	TRBV4-2	CASSQVGALKEQYF
TRBJ2-1	NA	14	TRBV6-6	CATTLGGYYNEQFF
TRBJ2-3	NA	16	TRBV20-1	CSARERRKTSTDTQYF
TRBJ2-7	NA	14	TRBV21-1	CASRRASLSYEQYF
TRBJ1-1	NA	15	TRBV27	CASRPQGKRYTEAFF
TRBJ2-1	TRBD2	18	TRBV4-1	CASSELAGVTQYYNEQFF
TRBJ1-1	NA	15	TRBV20-1	CSARAQGSMNTEAFF
TRBJ2-1	TRBD2	16	TRBV5-6	CASSLALAGGPGEQFF
TRBJ2-1	NA	13	TRBV2	CASSPGLYNEQFF
TRBJ2-3	TRBD2	15	TRBV4-3	CASSWTSGGTDTQYF
TRBJ1-6	NA	14	TRBV6-5	CASSLGPSNSPLHF
TRBJ2-7	TRBD2	15	TRBV20-1	CSARDRSSGHYEQYF
TRBJ1-4	NA	15	TRBV4-3	CASSQDYNPREKLFF
TRBJ2-3	NA	13	TRBV20-1	CSARTGRTDTQYF
TRBJ2-7	NA	14	TRBV28	CASSFKNRAYEQYF
TRBJ2-7	NA	16	TRBV28	CASSRGGWDRAHEQYF
TRBJ2-2	TRBD1	15	TRBV28	CASRGDRGLTGELFF